A single sample is the source of the 28 T cell receptor beta chains below, sequenced in a study of PD-1 blockade in mismatch repair-deficient tumors. Sequenced by immunoSEQ multiplex PCR; TCRdb stores in-frame clones only, minus some. The sample consists of under 50,000 clones, under 85% of them appearing once. The sequences come from PBMCs, collected before pembrolizumab treatment. All receptors derive from an adult with mismatch repair-deficient cancer.

Note on this clone: Other DNA variants within this sample encode the same CDR3. This chain connects TRBV27 to TRBJ1-2; 11 positions match TRBD1. Germline V gives CDR1 MNHEY, CDR2 SMNVEV (reference sequence). V lost 5 bases, J lost 4 bases, and 6 bases stayed unmatched. The CDR3 length is 15 residues. CDR3 amino acids: CASSRTGGGGYGYTF. CDR3 sequence (DNA): TGTGCCAGCAGTCGGACAGGGGGCGGTGGCTATGGCTACACCTTC.

This clone appeared a few times. This rearrangement joins TRBV9 to TRBJ2-7; D gene ambiguous. CDR3 size: 11 residues. V shed 5 bases and J shed 2 bases, with 5 bases lying between them. Germline CDR1 SGDLS, CDR2 YYNGEE. Here the CDR3 DNA reads TGTGCCAGCAGTGGGGCCTACGAGCAGTACTTC. Encoded protein: CASSGAYEQYF.

As for this clone: At one of its ends the junction is not consistent with the germline gene, which may arise from a read error. The chain has TRBV7-7 and TRBJ2-7; D gene unclear. Germline V lookup: CDR1 SSHAT, CDR2 FNYEAQ (reference sequence). The CDR3 is 13 amino acids. The CDR3, as DNA: TGTGCTAGCAGCGTAGATATGGTCCGCGAGCAGTACTTC. Translation gives CASSVDMVREQYF.

The V call is TRBV11-3, the J call TRBJ2-4; no clear D gene. The CDR3 spans 13 residues. Germline V gives CDR1 SGHNT, CDR2 YENEEA. Deletions cut 3 bases from V and 8 bases from J, with 11 bases between. In nucleotides, the CDR3 is TGTGCCAGCAGCTTGGGGTTTGGCGACATTCAGTACTTC. Translation: CASSLGFGDIQYF.

The rearrangement links TRBV5-1 to TRBJ1-1; TRBD1 is a possible D gene (5 bases). The CDR3 sequence is 16 residues long. Germline V gene data show CDR1 as SGHRS and CDR2 as YFSETQ. Trimming took 4 bases from V and 4 from J, leaving 20 bases between them. The CDR3 is CASSEGTSPRVTEAFF. CDR3 bases: TGCGCCAGCAGCGAAGGGACCTCCCCCAGGGTCACTGAAGCTTTCTTT.

In regard to this clone: This same CDR3 is encoded by further DNA sequences in the sample. The gene calls are TRBV28 and TRBJ2-1; D unresolved. V lost 6 bases and J lost 3, with 6 bases in between. The CDR3 runs to 12 residues. Germline CDR1 reads MDHEN; CDR2 reads SYDVKM. The CDR3 loop reads CASRPDYNEQFF. For the CDR3, the DNA is TGTGCCAGCAGGCCTGACTACAATGAGCAGTTCTTC.

The chain is built from TRBV4-1 and TRBJ1-3; no clear D gene. CDR3 length equals 15 residues. Germline CDR1 and CDR2: MGHRA and YSYEKL. Trimming stripped 0 bases from V and 4 bases from J, with 10 bases between. The CDR3 loop reads CASSQEPSTGNTIYF. In DNA form, the CDR3 reads TGCGCCAGCAGCCAAGAACCCAGTACGGGAAACACCATATATTTT.

V gene TRBV28 combines with J gene TRBJ2-3; 15 bases match TRBD2. The CDR3 is made up of 19 amino acids. V shed 4 bases, J shed 2 bases, and the junction held 10 bases outside the gene matches. Germline V gene data show CDR1 as MDHEN and CDR2 as SYDVKM. The CDR3 spells CASSSGLAGGKTYTDTQYF. The CDR3 nucleotides are TGTGCCAGCAGTTCCGGACTAGCGGGAGGGAAAACCTACACAGATACGCAGTATTTT.

This clone has a single count. CDR3 sequence reads: CASRAASGANVLTF. CDR3 DNA sequence: TGTGCCAGCAGGGCGGCCTCTGGGGCCAACGTCCTGACTTTC. The chain links TRBV6-1 to TRBJ2-6; no reliable D call. From germline, CDR1 is MNHNS and CDR2 SASEGT. Trimming stripped 6 bases from V and 0 bases from J, with 6 bases between. This CDR3 is 14 amino acids long.

The rearrangement joins TRBV18 to TRBJ2-2, with 8 bases aligning to TRBD2. With 6 bases clipped from V and 5 bases from J, the junction kept 5 bases outside the gene matches. The CDR3 contains 14 residues. The germline V gene encodes CDR1 KGHSH and CDR2 LQKENI. CDR3 sequence (DNA): TGTGCCAGCTCGTCGGGACTAGAAACCGGGGAGCTGTTTTTT. Amino acids: CASSSGLETGELFF.

This clone was counted between two and nine times. This chain's CDR3 is CASSPTPPGGFYNEQFF. As DNA, the CDR3 is TGTGCCAGCAGCCCTACCCCCCCGGGAGGGTTCTACAATGAGCAGTTCTTC. The chain links TRBV7-9 to TRBJ2-1; 8 bases match TRBD2. Trimming cost V 5 bases and J 3 bases; bases outside gene matches: 12. The CDR3 sequence is 17 residues long. Per the germline V gene, CDR1 is SEHNR and CDR2 is FQNEAQ (reference sequence).

The chain is built from TRBV9 and TRBJ2-7; D uncertain. The CDR3 is made up of 14 amino acids. V dropped 0 bases and J dropped 0 bases, with 7 bases sitting between them. Germline CDR1 is SGDLS and CDR2 is YYNGEE. CDR3 DNA: TGTGCCAGCAGCGTAGGGGGTCTCTCCTACGAGCAGTACTTC. It encodes CASSVGGLSYEQYF. The whole variable domain, remainder taken from reference TRBV9 and TRBJ2-7, is DSGVTQTPKHLITATGQRVTLRCSPRSGDLSVYWYQQSLDQGLQFLIQYYNGEERAKGNILERFSAQQFPDLHSELNLSSLELGDSALYFCASSVGGLSYEQYFGPGTRLTVT.

The genes are TRBV5-6 and TRBJ2-2; 8 bases are a match to TRBD1. V shed 4 bases and J 4 bases; nucleotides not matched to a gene: 9. The CDR3 covers 16 residues. Germline CDR1 reads SGHDT; CDR2 reads YYEEEE. The CDR3 bases are TGTGCCAGCAGCAAGGAAGCAGGGGGCGGCACCGGGGAGCTGTTTTTT. Translated: CASSKEAGGGTGELFF.

V is TRBV19 and J is TRBJ1-2; 7 nucleotides line up with TRBD1. The CDR3 extends over 14 amino acids. With 7 bases clipped from V and 4 bases from J, the junction kept 9 bases outside the gene matches. Germline CDR1 reads LNHDA; CDR2 reads SQIVND (reference sequence). Written as DNA, the CDR3 is TGTGCCAGTACCCCGGACAGGACAGGCTATGGCTACACCTTC. Its protein is CASTPDRTGYGYTF.

A single count supports this clone. This chain joins TRBV9 and TRBJ2-3; D remains unclear. CDR1 SGDLS and CDR2 YYNGEE come from the germline V gene. This CDR3 region has 15 residues. V lost 3 bases and J 0 bases, leaving 11 bases between the germline ends. The CDR3 coding sequence is TGTGCCAGCAGCGCCGGGCCAGCTAGCACAGATACGCAGTATTTT. Translated, it gives CASSAGPASTDTQYF.

CDR3 protein: CASSLNIGEEGETQYF. The DNA for the CDR3 is TGTGCCAGCAGCTTAAATATAGGGGAAGAAGGAGAGACCCAGTACTTC. This rearrangement joins TRBV7-9 to TRBJ2-5, with a possible D match to TRBD1 (5 bases). Germline CDR1 SEHNR, CDR2 FQNEAQ (reference sequence). This CDR3 is 16 amino acids long. V dropped 2 bases and J dropped 4 bases, with 17 bases sitting between them.

The V and J genes are TRBV15 and TRBJ1-4; D possibly corresponds to TRBD1 (5 bases). Germline loops: CDR1 LNHNV, CDR2 YYDKDF (reference sequence). This CDR3 spans 18 amino acids. V lost 0 bases and J 8 bases, leaving 22 bases between the germline ends. CDR3 coding DNA: TGTGCCACCAGCAGAGATATGGGAGGGGAAGGATTCAAAGAAAAACTGTTTTTT. This gives the protein CATSRDMGGEGFKEKLFF.

The gene calls are TRBV19 and TRBJ2-7; 8 bases map to TRBD2. Germline CDR1 reads LNHDA; CDR2 reads SQIVND (reference sequence). Unmatched junction bases numbered 7, after V lost 1 base and J lost 5 bases. The CDR3 runs 15 residues. The CDR3 spells CASSIGGTGGHEQYF. CDR3 nucleotide sequence: TGTGCCAGTAGTATAGGCGGAACGGGGGGGCACGAGCAGTACTTC.

The chain combines TRBV25-1 with TRBJ1-1; D not resolved. Trimming took 1 base from V and 10 from J, leaving 13 bases between them. The germline gives CDR1 MGHDK, CDR2 SYGVNS. This CDR3 is 13 amino acids long. The CDR3 loop reads CASSEFDYRPAFF. CDR3 nucleotides: TGTGCCAGCAGTGAATTTGACTATCGTCCAGCTTTCTTT.

The count of this clone is one. This rearrangement joins TRBV7-3 to TRBJ2-2; D might be TRBD1 (6 bases). The V end lost 1 base, the J end lost 6 bases, and 15 bases lay between the germline ends. CDR3 size: 16 residues. Germline V gene lookup returns CDR1 SGHTA and CDR2 FQGTGA. The CDR3: CASSLNGGADAGELFF. The DNA for the CDR3 is TGTGCCAGCAGCTTAAATGGGGGCGCGGATGCCGGGGAGCTGTTTTTT.

The chain links TRBV4-3 to TRBJ2-5; TRBD2 matches at 7 bases. The germline gives CDR1 LGHNA, CDR2 YSLEER. The CDR3 has 13 residues. The V and J ends lost 5 bases and 3 bases, in that order; junction bases with no gene match: 3. CDR3 nucleotides: TGCGCCAGCAGCTACCGGGAGGAAGAGACCCAGTACTTC. It translates to CASSYREEETQYF.

V usage is TRBV10-2 and J usage is TRBJ2-1, with D hard to call. This CDR3 contains 11 residues. Germline CDR1 WSHSY, CDR2 SAAADI. With 4 bases removed from V and 10 bases from J, the gap between germline ends came to 8 bases. CDR3 region: CASSVAGEQFF. In nucleotides, the CDR3 is TGCGCCAGCAGTGTGGCAGGAGAGCAGTTCTTC.

The V and J genes are TRBV27 and TRBJ2-1, with 9 bases that match TRBD2. Germline loops: CDR1 MNHEY, CDR2 SMNVEV (reference sequence). V lost 3 bases to trimming and J lost 7 bases; unmatched junction nucleotides: 22. This CDR3 region has 20 residues. This CDR3 is CASSFGLASGNPLGYNEQFF. The CDR3 DNA follows: TGTGCCAGCAGTTTCGGGTTGGCTAGCGGGAATCCCTTAGGATATAATGAGCAGTTCTTC.

The V gene is TRBV30, the J gene TRBJ2-1; D might be TRBD1 or TRBD2, each matching 5 bases. In germline, CDR1 is GTSNPN, CDR2 SVGIG (reference sequence). CDR3 length: 14 amino acids. The V and J ends lost 0 bases and 6 bases respectively, with 12 bases between them. CDR3 protein: CAWSVLGTGNEQFF. The CDR3 DNA reads TGTGCCTGGAGTGTTCTCGGGACCGGCAATGAGCAGTTCTTC. Variable domain in full (rest from reference TRBV30 and TRBJ2-1): SQTIHQWPATLVQPVGSPLSLECTVEGTSNPNLYWYRQAAGRGLQLLFYSVGIGQISSEVPQNLSASRPQDRQFILSSKKLLLSDSGFYLCAWSVLGTGNEQFFGPGTRLTVL.

The gene calls are TRBV5-6 and TRBJ2-7; no reliable D call. Germline CDR1 SGHDT, CDR2 YYEEEE. CDR3 length equals 12 residues. With 3 bases removed from V and 5 bases from J, the gap between germline ends came to 9 bases. The CDR3 protein is CASSSTRHEQYF. DNA of the CDR3: TGTGCCAGCAGCTCGACCCGACACGAGCAGTACTTC.

This chain uses TRBV2 with TRBJ2-7; possibly TRBD2 for D (5 bases). The germline V gene encodes CDR1 SNHLY and CDR2 FYNNEI. The CDR3 runs to 12 residues. V was clipped by 4 bases and J by 2 bases, with 6 bases between them. This CDR3 reads CASSGEPYEQYF. For the CDR3, the DNA is TGTGCCAGCAGTGGGGAGCCCTACGAGCAGTACTTC.

The rearrangement joins TRBV18 to TRBJ2-7; D is perhaps TRBD1 or TRBD2 (5 bases each). Germline V lookup: CDR1 KGHSH, CDR2 LQKENI. V lost 3 bases and J lost 4, with 13 bases in between. The CDR3 runs to 14 residues. CDR3 bases: TGTGCCAGCTCACCTCCTGGGACCCGGTACGAGCAGTACTTC. Translating it yields CASSPPGTRYEQYF.

The chain joins TRBV5-1 to TRBJ2-7; perhaps TRBD2 as D (8 bases). The CDR3 is 15 amino acids. V lost 2 bases, J lost 7 bases, and 19 bases lay in between. CDR1 SGHRS and CDR2 YFSETQ come from the germline V gene. The CDR3, as DNA: TGCGCCAGCAGCTTAATGACGGGAGGGGGCGAGGAGCAGTACTTC. Protein sequence: CASSLMTGGGEEQYF.